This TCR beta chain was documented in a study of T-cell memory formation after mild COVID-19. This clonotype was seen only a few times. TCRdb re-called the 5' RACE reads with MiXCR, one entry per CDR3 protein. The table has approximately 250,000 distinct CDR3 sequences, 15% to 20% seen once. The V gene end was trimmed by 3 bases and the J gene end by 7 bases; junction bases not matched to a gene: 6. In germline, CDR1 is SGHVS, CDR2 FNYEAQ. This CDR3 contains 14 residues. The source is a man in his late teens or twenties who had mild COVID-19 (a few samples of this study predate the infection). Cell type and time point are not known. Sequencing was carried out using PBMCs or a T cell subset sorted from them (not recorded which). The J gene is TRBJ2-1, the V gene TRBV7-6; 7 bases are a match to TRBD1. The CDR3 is CASSLYRGLNEQFF. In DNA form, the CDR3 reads TGTGCCAGCAGCTTGTACAGGGGTCTGAATGAGCAGTTCTTC.